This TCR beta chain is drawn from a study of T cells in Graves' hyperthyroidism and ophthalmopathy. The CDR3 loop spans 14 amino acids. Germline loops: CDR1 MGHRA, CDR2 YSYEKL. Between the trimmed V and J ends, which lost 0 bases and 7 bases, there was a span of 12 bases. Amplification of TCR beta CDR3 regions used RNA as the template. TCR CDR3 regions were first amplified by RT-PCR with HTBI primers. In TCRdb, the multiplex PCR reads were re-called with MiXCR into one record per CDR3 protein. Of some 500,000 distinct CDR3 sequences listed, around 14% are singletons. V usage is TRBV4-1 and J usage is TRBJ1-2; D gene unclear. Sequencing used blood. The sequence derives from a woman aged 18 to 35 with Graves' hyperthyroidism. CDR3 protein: CASSQDQSLSGYTF. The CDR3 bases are TGCGCCAGCAGCCAAGATCAAAGCTTAAGTGGCTACACCTTC.